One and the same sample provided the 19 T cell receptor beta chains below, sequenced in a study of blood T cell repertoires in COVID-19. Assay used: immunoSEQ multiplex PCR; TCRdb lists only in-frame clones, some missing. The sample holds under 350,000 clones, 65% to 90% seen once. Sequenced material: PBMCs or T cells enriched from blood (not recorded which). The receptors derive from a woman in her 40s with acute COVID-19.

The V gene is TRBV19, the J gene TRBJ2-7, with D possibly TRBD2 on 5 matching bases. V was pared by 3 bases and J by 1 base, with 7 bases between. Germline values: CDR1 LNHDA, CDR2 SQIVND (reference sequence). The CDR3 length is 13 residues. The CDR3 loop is CASSIGRSYEQYF. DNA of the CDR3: TGTGCCAGTAGTATTGGGAGATCCTACGAGCAGTACTTC.

CDR3: CASSSPYDTGYEQYF. Here the CDR3 DNA reads TGTGCCAGCAGCTCCCCATACGACACAGGGTACGAGCAGTACTTC. This sequence joins TRBV7-9 and TRBJ2-7; D is perhaps TRBD1 (6 bases). This CDR3 is 15 amino acids long. Germline V CDR1 and CDR2: SEHNR, FQNEAQ (reference sequence). The V end lost 4 bases, the J end lost 4 bases, and 17 bases lay between the germline ends.

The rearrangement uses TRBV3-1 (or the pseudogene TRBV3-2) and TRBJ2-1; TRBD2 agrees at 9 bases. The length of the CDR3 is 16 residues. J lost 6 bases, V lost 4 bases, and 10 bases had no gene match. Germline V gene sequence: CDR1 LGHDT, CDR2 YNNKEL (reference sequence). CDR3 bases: TGTGCCAGCAGCCTACGACTAGCGGAGACTCGCAATGAGCAGTTCTTC. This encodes CASSLRLAETRNEQFF.

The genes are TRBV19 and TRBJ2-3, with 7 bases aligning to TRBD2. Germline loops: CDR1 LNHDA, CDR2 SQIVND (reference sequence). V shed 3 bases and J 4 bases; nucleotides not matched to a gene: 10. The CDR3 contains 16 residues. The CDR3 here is CASSITAGVDADTQYF. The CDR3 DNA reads TGTGCCAGTAGTATTACCGCGGGAGTAGACGCAGATACGCAGTATTTT.

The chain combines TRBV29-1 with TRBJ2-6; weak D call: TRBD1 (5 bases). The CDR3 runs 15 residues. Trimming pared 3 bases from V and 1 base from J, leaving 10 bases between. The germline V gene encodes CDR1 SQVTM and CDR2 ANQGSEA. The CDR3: CSVEVRVSGANVLTF. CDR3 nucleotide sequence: TGCAGCGTTGAGGTCAGGGTATCTGGGGCCAACGTCCTGACTTTC.

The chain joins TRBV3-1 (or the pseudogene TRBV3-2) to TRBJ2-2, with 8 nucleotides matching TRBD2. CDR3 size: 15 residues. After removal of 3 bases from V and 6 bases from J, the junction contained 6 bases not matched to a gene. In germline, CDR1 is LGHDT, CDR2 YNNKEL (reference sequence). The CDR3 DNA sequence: TGTGCCAGCAGCCACAGCGGGAGTTGGGCCGGGGAGCTGTTTTTT. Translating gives CASSHSGSWAGELFF.

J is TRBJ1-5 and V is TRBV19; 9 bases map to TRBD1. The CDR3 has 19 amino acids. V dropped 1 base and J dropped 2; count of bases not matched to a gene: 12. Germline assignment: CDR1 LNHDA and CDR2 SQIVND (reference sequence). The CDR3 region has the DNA TGTGCCAGTAGTATAGTTACCGGGACAGGGAGGGTCGGCAATCAGCCCCAGCATTTT. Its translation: CASSIVTGTGRVGNQPQHF.

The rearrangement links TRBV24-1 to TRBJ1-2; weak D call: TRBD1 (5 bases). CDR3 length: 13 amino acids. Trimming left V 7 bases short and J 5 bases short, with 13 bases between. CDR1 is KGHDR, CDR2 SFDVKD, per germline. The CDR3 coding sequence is TGTGCCACCAGAAGGAGTCGGGGGTATGGCTACACCTTC. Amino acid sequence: CATRRSRGYGYTF.

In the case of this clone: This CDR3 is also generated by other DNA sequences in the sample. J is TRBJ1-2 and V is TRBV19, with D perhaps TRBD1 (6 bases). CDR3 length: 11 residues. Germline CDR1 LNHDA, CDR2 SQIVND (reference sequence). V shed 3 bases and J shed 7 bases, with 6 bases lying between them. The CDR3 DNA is TGTGCCAGTAGTATCAGGGGTGGCTACACCTTC. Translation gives CASSIRGGYTF.

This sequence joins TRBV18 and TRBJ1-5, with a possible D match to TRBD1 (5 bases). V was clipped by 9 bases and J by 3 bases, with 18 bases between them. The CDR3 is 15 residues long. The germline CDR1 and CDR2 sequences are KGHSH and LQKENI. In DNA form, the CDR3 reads TGTGCCAGTTCTTCATCGGGACTTCCCAATCAGCCCCAGCATTTT. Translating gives CASSSSGLPNQPQHF.

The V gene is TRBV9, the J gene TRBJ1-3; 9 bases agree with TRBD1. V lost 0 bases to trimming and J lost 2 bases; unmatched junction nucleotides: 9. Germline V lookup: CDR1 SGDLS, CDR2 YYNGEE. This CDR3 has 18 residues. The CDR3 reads CASSVDPPRQGAGNTIYF. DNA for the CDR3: TGTGCCAGCAGCGTAGACCCACCGAGACAGGGGGCTGGAAACACCATATATTTT.

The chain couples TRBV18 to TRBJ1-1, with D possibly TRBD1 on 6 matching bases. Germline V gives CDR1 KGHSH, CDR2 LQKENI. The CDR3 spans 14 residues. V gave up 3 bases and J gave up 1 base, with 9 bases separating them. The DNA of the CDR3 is TGTGCCAGCTCACCCATACAGGGGAACACTGAAGCTTTCTTT. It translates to CASSPIQGNTEAFF.

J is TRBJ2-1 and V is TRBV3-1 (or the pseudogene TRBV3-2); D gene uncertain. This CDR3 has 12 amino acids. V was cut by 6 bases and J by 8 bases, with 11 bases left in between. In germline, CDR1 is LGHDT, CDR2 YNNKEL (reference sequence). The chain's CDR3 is CASSRLAHEQFF. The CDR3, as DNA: TGTGCCAGCAGTCGACTGGCCCATGAGCAGTTCTTC.

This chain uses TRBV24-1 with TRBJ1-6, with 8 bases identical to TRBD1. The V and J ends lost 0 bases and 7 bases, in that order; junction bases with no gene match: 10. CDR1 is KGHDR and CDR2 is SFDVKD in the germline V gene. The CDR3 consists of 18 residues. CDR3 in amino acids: CATSDLSWEDRENSPLHF. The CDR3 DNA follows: TGTGCCACCAGTGATTTGTCGTGGGAGGACAGGGAAAATTCACCCCTCCACTTT.

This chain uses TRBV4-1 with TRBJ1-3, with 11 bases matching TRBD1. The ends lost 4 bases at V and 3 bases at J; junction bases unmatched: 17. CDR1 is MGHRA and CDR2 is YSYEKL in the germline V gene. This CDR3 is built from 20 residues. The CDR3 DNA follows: TGCGCCAGCAGCCCCCGGGGCCAAGATGGACAGGGGGCTTTTGGAAACACCATATATTTT. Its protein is CASSPRGQDGQGAFGNTIYF.

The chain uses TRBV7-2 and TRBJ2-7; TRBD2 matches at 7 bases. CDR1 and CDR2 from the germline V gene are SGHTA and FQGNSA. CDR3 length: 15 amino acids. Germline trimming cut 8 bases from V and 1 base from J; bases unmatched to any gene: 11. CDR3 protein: CASEPGGGGSYEQYF. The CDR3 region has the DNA TGTGCCAGCGAACCCGGAGGCGGGGGATCCTACGAGCAGTACTTC.

The CDR3 DNA follows: TGTGCCACCAGTGACCCGGGTGATTTGGAGACCCAGTACTTC. Its translation is CATSDPGDLETQYF. The rearrangement links TRBV24-1 to TRBJ2-5; D ambiguous. The V end was cut by 4 bases, the J end by 5 bases, with 13 bases between. CDR1 and CDR2 from the germline V gene are KGHDR and SFDVKD. This CDR3 is built from 14 residues.

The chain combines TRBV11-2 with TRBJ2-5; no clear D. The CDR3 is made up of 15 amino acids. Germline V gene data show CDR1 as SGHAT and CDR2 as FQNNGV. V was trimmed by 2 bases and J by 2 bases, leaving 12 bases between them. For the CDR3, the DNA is TGTGCCAGCAGCTTATCGTTAACATTTCAAGAGACCCAGTACTTC. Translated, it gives CASSLSLTFQETQYF. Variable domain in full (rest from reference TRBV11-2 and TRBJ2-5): EAGVAQSPRYKIIEKRQSVAFWCNPISGHATLYWYQQILGQGPKLLIQFQNNGVVDDSQLPKDRFSAERLKGVDSTLKIQPAKLEDSAVYLCASSLSLTFQETQYFGPGTRLLVL.

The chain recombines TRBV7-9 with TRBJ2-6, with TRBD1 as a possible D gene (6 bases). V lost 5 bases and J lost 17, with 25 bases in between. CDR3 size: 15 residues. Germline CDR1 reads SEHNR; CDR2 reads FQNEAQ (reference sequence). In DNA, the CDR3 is TGTGCCAGCAGCCTAGGGAGTACAATAGGACAGAGTTTGACTTTC. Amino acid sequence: CASSLGSTIGQSLTF.